This record covers a single TCR beta chain. The source of the sample is a study of control samples from healthy donors and cancer patients. V was pared by 7 bases and J by 2 bases, with 8 bases of the junction left unmatched. The CDR3 is made up of 17 amino acids. Germline assignment: CDR1 SNHLY and CDR2 FYNNEI. Data came from immunoSEQ multiplex PCR; TCRdb stores just in-frame clones and leaves some out. The sample lists around 130,000 clones; approximately 91% were seen once. The sequenced sample consisted of blood. The source of this sequence is a man over 45 in good health. The V gene is TRBV2, the J gene TRBJ2-3, with 14 bases fitting TRBD2. The CDR3, as DNA: TGTGCCAGCAAGACTAGCGGGGGGGCAGAATTCACAGATACGCAGTATTTT. This translates into CASKTSGGAEFTDTQYF. The whole variable domain, remainder taken from reference TRBV2 and TRBJ2-3, is EPEVTQTPSHQVTQMGQEVILRCVPISNHLYFYWYRQILGQKVEFLVSFYNNEISEKSEIFDDQFSVERPDGSNFTLKIRSTKLEDSAMYFCASKTSGGAEFTDTQYFGPGTRLTVL.